This T cell receptor beta chain was sequenced during a study of vaccination and CD4 T cells after COVID-19. Sequenced with the Oncomine TCR Beta short-read assay was DNA taken from cultured CD4+ T cells. In TCRdb, the PCR reads were re-called with MiXCR into one record per CDR3 protein. The sample carries around 13,000 distinct CDR3 sequences, approximately 74% recorded once. The CDR3 has 13 residues. Looked up from germline, CDR1 is DFQATT and CDR2 is SNEGSKA (reference sequence). Trimming removed 4 bases at V and 4 bases at J, with 13 bases between. This clonotype has just a few counts. The antigen remains unidentified. The treatment is: 10-day PBMC culture with coronavirus spike peptide pools or control peptides (ViraFEST assay).

This material consisted of CD4+ T cells from blood, cultured in vitro, taken after SARS-CoV-2 vaccination. J is TRBJ1-2 and V is TRBV20-1; D remains unclear. This receptor was obtained from a human donor who received a COVID-19 vaccine. The chain's CDR3 is CSAKDWAGYGYTF. The CDR3 DNA reads TGCAGTGCTAAGGACTGGGCTGGCTATGGCTACACCTTC.